Listed here is a single T cell receptor (beta chain). Its antigen is currently unknown. V lost 5 bases and J lost 5, with 12 bases in between. The CDR3 spans 13 residues. Treatment of the sample: some 20 received Ad26.COV2.S at low or high dose, single or two shots; a few received placebo; per-sample allocation not given. Vaccine and placebo recipients were sampled on day 63 after the first injection. In the vaccine, an Ad26 vector expressed the SARS-CoV-2 spike of the Wuhan strain. The data stem from a study of Ad26.COV2.S vaccination and SARS-CoV-2 variants. Study-wide findings and caveats: Marked by substantial breadth, spike-specific CD8+ and CD4+ T cell responses were reportedly seen after vaccination.

Data came from immunoSEQ multiplex PCR; TCRdb stores just in-frame clones and leaves some out. The table includes about 320,000 clones, 90% detected once. This rearrangement joins TRBV12-3 or TRBV12-4 to TRBJ1-1; D gene unclear. This clonotype originated in a person aged 18-60 years who received the Ad26.COV2.S COVID-19 vaccine or a placebo. Specimen: peripheral blood, collected in a trial of Ad26.COV2.S vaccine versus placebo. The CDR3: CASSQFSGTEAFF. CDR3 sequence (DNA): TGTGCCAGCAGTCAATTCTCCGGTACTGAAGCTTTCTTT.